This is a list of T cell receptor beta chains from one sample in a study of OX40 agonist ivuxolimab in advanced cancers. TCRdb's copy holds only in-frame clones and misses some; the assay was immunoSEQ multiplex PCR. The table includes 45,000 to 60,000 clones, about nine tenths detected once. Specimen: CD4+ or CD8+ T cells sorted from blood, collected in a trial of the OX40 agonist ivuxolimab. All receptors come from an adult with an advanced solid tumor such as melanoma, head and neck, liver or kidney cancer. Each CDR3 is given with its conserved first and last residue. Clone size is not always given. Where it is, it says once, few, many or a class for expanded clones.

abundance: -; v_gene: TRBV27; j_gene: TRBJ1-2; CDR3aa: CASSLSGLAGDIYGYTF
abundance: -; v_gene: TRBV28; j_gene: TRBJ1-4; CDR3aa: CASSLYRLATNEKLFF
abundance: -; v_gene: TRBV9; j_gene: TRBJ1-2; CDR3aa: CASSGRQGIGYTF
abundance: -; v_gene: TRBV9; j_gene: TRBJ2-7; CDR3aa: CASSEHYSYEQYF
abundance: -; v_gene: TRBV5-1; j_gene: TRBJ1-6; CDR3aa: CASSLGTASGSPLHF
abundance: -; v_gene: TRBV30; j_gene: TRBJ2-2; CDR3aa: CAWRPSYTGELFF
abundance: -; v_gene: TRBV6-6; j_gene: TRBJ2-3; CDR3aa: CATDPGQGTDTQYF
abundance: -; v_gene: TRBV10-3; j_gene: TRBJ1-4; CDR3aa: CAISPREGANEKLFF
abundance: -; v_gene: TRBV5-8; j_gene: TRBJ1-5; CDR3aa: CASSWTGGMQPQHF
abundance: -; v_gene: TRBV18; j_gene: TRBJ2-1; CDR3aa: CASSPNQQDYNEQFF
abundance: -; v_gene: TRBV6-5; j_gene: TRBJ1-4; CDR3aa: CASSYEHGANEKLFF
abundance: -; v_gene: TRBV7-6; j_gene: TRBJ1-5; CDR3aa: CASSFGSNQPQHF
abundance: -; v_gene: TRBV21-1; j_gene: TRBJ2-5; CDR3aa: CATSTRTAGETQYF
abundance: once; v_gene: TRBV19; j_gene: TRBJ2-3; CDR3aa: CASKRNQARADTQYF
abundance: -; v_gene: TRBV9; j_gene: TRBJ2-3; CDR3aa: CASSVAGVGPTDTQYF
abundance: medium-sized; v_gene: TRBV11-2; j_gene: TRBJ1-1; CDR3aa: CASSLGGTENTEAFF
abundance: -; v_gene: TRBV6-6; j_gene: TRBJ2-7; CDR3aa: CASSSRVTYEQYF
abundance: -; v_gene: TRBV5-1; j_gene: TRBJ1-1; CDR3aa: CASSLDVQNLIAFF
abundance: -; v_gene: TRBV25-1; j_gene: TRBJ2-3; CDR3aa: CASSEWQDSVTDTQYF
abundance: -; v_gene: TRBV4-2; j_gene: TRBJ2-7; CDR3aa: CASSQVAGGFYEQYF
abundance: -; v_gene: TRBV11-3; j_gene: TRBJ2-3; CDR3aa: CASSIRRGSGPDTQYF
abundance: -; v_gene: TRBV5-1; j_gene: TRBJ1-1; CDR3aa: CASTQGTILNTEAFF
abundance: -; v_gene: TRBV7-9; j_gene: TRBJ1-4; CDR3aa: CASSEGTGGEKLFF
abundance: few; v_gene: TRBV7-3; j_gene: TRBJ2-1; CDR3aa: CASSFGQGNNEQFF
abundance: -; v_gene: TRBV9; j_gene: TRBJ1-2; CDR3aa: CASSVGAGGGSYGYTF
abundance: -; v_gene: TRBV5-6; j_gene: TRBJ2-1; CDR3aa: CASSIQGYNEQFF
abundance: -; v_gene: TRBV28; j_gene: TRBJ2-1; CDR3aa: CASSPPGAKSYNEQFF
abundance: -; v_gene: TRBV2; j_gene: TRBJ1-3; CDR3aa: CASSNDRVGNTIYF
abundance: -; v_gene: TRBV11-2; j_gene: TRBJ1-1; CDR3aa: CASSFTGGTEAFF
abundance: -; v_gene: TRBV5-4; j_gene: TRBJ2-3; CDR3aa: CASSSGLAGGRLLGDTQYF
abundance: -; v_gene: TRBV5-1; j_gene: TRBJ1-2; CDR3aa: CASSLTARQVYGYTF
abundance: -; v_gene: TRBV9; j_gene: TRBJ1-1; CDR3aa: CASSVAPENTEAFF
abundance: -; v_gene: TRBV29-1; j_gene: TRBJ2-4; CDR3aa: CSVRDSKGAKNIQYF
abundance: once; v_gene: TRBV9; j_gene: TRBJ2-7; CDR3aa: CASSVTGTGEQYF
abundance: few; v_gene: TRBV12-5; j_gene: TRBJ1-1; CDR3aa: CASGFATGTGNTEAFF
abundance: few; v_gene: TRBV6-1; j_gene: TRBJ1-6; CDR3aa: CASSGQGESSPLHF
abundance: -; v_gene: TRBV5-6; j_gene: TRBJ1-1; CDR3aa: CASSLVPWFTEAFF
abundance: -; v_gene: TRBV19; j_gene: TRBJ1-5; CDR3aa: CASREPTGEGQPQHF
abundance: -; v_gene: TRBV6-5; j_gene: TRBJ1-1; CDR3aa: CASSYSGTTPAFF
abundance: -; v_gene: TRBV9; j_gene: TRBJ2-2; CDR3aa: CASRAGGMNTGELFF
abundance: -; v_gene: TRBV4-1; j_gene: TRBJ1-4; CDR3aa: CASSQTGTVNEKLFF
abundance: -; v_gene: TRBV6-6; j_gene: TRBJ1-6; CDR3aa: CASSPGRANSPLHF
abundance: -; v_gene: TRBV5-1; j_gene: TRBJ1-4; CDR3aa: CASSMGTAENEKLFF
abundance: -; v_gene: TRBV6-1; j_gene: TRBJ1-3; CDR3aa: CASKEQAQSGNTIYF
abundance: -; v_gene: TRBV5-1; j_gene: TRBJ2-7; CDR3aa: CASSQMGGSTYEQYF
abundance: -; v_gene: TRBV2; j_gene: TRBJ1-1; CDR3aa: CASRAGENTEAFF
abundance: -; v_gene: TRBV5-5; j_gene: TRBJ2-1; CDR3aa: CASSLGTGETREQFF
abundance: -; v_gene: TRBV5-5; j_gene: TRBJ2-2; CDR3aa: CASSLADLAVDRLDTGELFF
abundance: -; v_gene: TRBV5-8; j_gene: TRBJ1-1; CDR3aa: CASSLRTGGPGTEAFF
abundance: -; v_gene: TRBV14; j_gene: TRBJ2-7; CDR3aa: CASSQQEGLEQYF
abundance: -; v_gene: TRBV7-2; j_gene: TRBJ1-1; CDR3aa: CASSVAENTEAFF
abundance: -; v_gene: TRBV7-7; j_gene: TRBJ1-6; CDR3aa: CATLTGGQAENSPLHF